This T cell receptor (beta chain) was found in a study of blood T cell repertoires in COVID-19. The study counted Cohort 3 donors as recovered given two negative PCRs, clearance, or symptom resolution. Repertoires were generated with immunoSEQ multiplex PCR, while TCRdb's copy carries only in-frame clones and drops some. This table has 130,000 to 150,000 clones, roughly 83% appearing once. What was sequenced was PBMCs or T cells enriched from blood (not recorded which). The receptor's source is a man in his forties or fifties who had recovered from COVID-19.

The CDR3 is CASSFYLGGRQETQYF. DNA of the CDR3: TGTGCCAGCAGCTTTTATCTCGGAGGCAGGCAAGAGACCCAGTACTTC. The chain uses TRBV5-4 and TRBJ2-5; D is possibly TRBD2 (5 bases). V lost 2 bases to trimming and J lost 2 bases, with 16 bases between them. Germline-derived CDR1 and CDR2 are SGHNT and YYREEE (reference sequence). CDR3 length: 16 amino acids.